This is a list of T cell receptor beta chains from one sample in a study of naive and memory T cell subsets. TCRdb reprocessed the 5' RACE reads with MiXCR, giving one entry per CDR3 protein. In the table there are more than 60,000 distinct CDR3 sequences, 6.5% to 9% of which are singletons. These receptors were taken from a female donor in good health. CDR3s include the opening cysteine and the closing phenylalanine or tryptophan.

V	J	CDR3
TRBV5-4	TRBJ2-3	CASSSTSGGSTDTQYF
TRBV6-1	TRBJ1-6	CASRTRGLENSPLHF
TRBV13	TRBJ1-2	CASSLVGGDGLYGYTF
TRBV29-1	TRBJ2-7	CSVADRGDYEQYF
TRBV21-1	TRBJ2-4	CASSKWGFGGREDENIQYF
TRBV6-1	TRBJ2-2	CASRGENTGELFF
TRBV20-1	TRBJ2-3	CSAATITDTQYF
TRBV28	TRBJ2-1	CASIPGTSGRPDIDEQFF
TRBV20-1	TRBJ1-1	CSASLDRDMGTEAFF
TRBV27	TRBJ2-1	CASSNRGNEQFF
TRBV5-1	TRBJ2-1	CASSQRLADNNEQFF
TRBV6-5	TRBJ1-1	CASSSPRDRVTSEAFF
TRBV10-3	TRBJ2-7	CAISGSRAAASYEQYF
TRBV28	TRBJ2-7	CASSGVTGPSMGEQYF
TRBV11-1	TRBJ2-1	CASSLGLAANNEQFF
TRBV20-1	TRBJ2-5	CSGQEDRPQETQYF
TRBV5-1	TRBJ2-7	CASSGKDGGYYYEQYF
TRBV19	TRBJ2-3	CASSVLAGGSDTQYF
TRBV4-1	TRBJ2-6	CASSQVGTGANVLTF
TRBV5-1	TRBJ2-2	CASSAPGGTGELFF
TRBV7-2	TRBJ2-1	CASSTGLAGEQFF
TRBV20-1	TRBJ1-4	CSARSLVSNEKLFF